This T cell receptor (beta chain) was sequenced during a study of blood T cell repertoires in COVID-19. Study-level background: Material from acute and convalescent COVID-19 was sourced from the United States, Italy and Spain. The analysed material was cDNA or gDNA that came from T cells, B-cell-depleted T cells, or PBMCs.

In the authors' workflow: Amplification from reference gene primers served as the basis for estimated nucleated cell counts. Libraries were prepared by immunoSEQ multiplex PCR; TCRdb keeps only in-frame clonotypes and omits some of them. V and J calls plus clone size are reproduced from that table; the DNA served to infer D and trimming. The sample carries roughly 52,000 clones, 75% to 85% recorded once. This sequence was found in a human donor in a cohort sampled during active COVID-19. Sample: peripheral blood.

CDR3 nucleotides: TGTGCCAGCAGTTCACAGGGGGAAATCTTCAATCAGCCCCAGCATTTT. This codes for CASSSQGEIFNQPQHF. V gene TRBV27 combines with J gene TRBJ1-5, with 8 bases lining up with TRBD1. The CDR3 consists of 16 residues. Germline lookup yields CDR1 MNHEY and CDR2 SMNVEV (reference sequence). The V segment lost 4 bases and the J segment 3 bases; nucleotides outside the gene matches: 8.